Sequencing of this T cell receptor beta chain was carried out in a study of shared clonotypes between healthy human individuals. Germline CDR1 is SEHNR and CDR2 is FQNEAQ (reference sequence). V trimming: 5 bases; J trimming: 5 bases; junction bases outside the gene matches: 7. The CDR3 runs 15 residues. Sequenced by immunoSEQ multiplex PCR; TCRdb stores in-frame clones only, minus some. This sample has around 700,000 clones, with about 91% found just once. Terminally differentiated effector memory CD45RA+ cells were excluded by CCR7 positive selection of CD45RO-negative cells. The donors were all Caucasian adults (living in Nashville, Tennessee).

The chain is built from TRBV7-9 and TRBJ2-7; 12 bases agree with TRBD1. The TCR was taken from a man aged 25-45 years in good health. Sequenced material: naive CD8+ T cells sorted from blood. The CDR3 DNA reads as TGTGCCAGCAGCGCCGGGACAGGGGGCTTCGACGAGCAGTACTTC. This gives the protein CASSAGTGGFDEQYF.